This T cell receptor (beta chain) was sequenced during a study of OX40 agonist ivuxolimab in advanced cancers. Across the whole study: The dose-escalation cohort was about 87% male, with a mean age of approximately 61 years, ranging about 23 to 79.

Only in-frame clones appear in the TCRdb table, and some are missing; sequencing was by immunoSEQ multiplex PCR. The sample records about 95,000 clones, approximately 85% being singletons. This CDR3 comprises 13 residues. Germline V lookup: CDR1 LNHDA, CDR2 SQIVND (reference sequence). The genes are TRBV19 and TRBJ2-5, with 9 bases lining up with TRBD2. TRBJ2-7 matches the DNA end more closely, so the J call is doubtful. The source of this sequence is an adult with an advanced solid tumor such as melanoma, head and neck, liver or kidney cancer. The specimen comprised CD4+ or CD8+ T cells sorted from blood, sampled in a trial of the OX40 agonist ivuxolimab. Here the CDR3 reads CASSISGRTEQYF. CDR3 bases: TGTGCCAGTAGTATCAGCGGGAGGACCGAGCAGTACTTC.